These T cell receptor beta chains were read from a single sample in a study of shared clonotypes between healthy human individuals. Assay used: immunoSEQ multiplex PCR; TCRdb lists only in-frame clones, some missing. The table has about 2.3 million clones, over 85% seen once. Sequences were obtained from naive CD4+ T cells from PBMCs. These TCRs come from a man between 18 and 29 years old in good health. Some clones in this sample may be carry-over from other donors' samples. CDR3s include the opening cysteine and the closing phenylalanine or tryptophan. The D gene is left open where the match is weak. Size is stated for part of the rows, as once, few or many counts, or as a class when the clone is expanded.

abundance	v_gene	j_gene	d_gene	CDR3aa	CDR3nt
NA	TRBV9	TRBJ2-1	TRBD2	CASSSARFAGGDNEQFF	TGTGCCAGCAGCTCAGCCCGATTCGCGGGAGGGGACAATGAGCAGTTCTTC
NA	TRBV25-1	TRBJ2-7	NA	CASGSGKYEQYF	TGTGCCAGCGGGTCCGGGAAATACGAGCAGTACTTC
NA	TRBV10-3	TRBJ2-3	NA	CAISRDLPTDTQYF	TGTGCCATCAGCCGGGACTTACCCACAGATACGCAGTATTTT
NA	TRBV5-6	TRBJ2-7	NA	CASSLKGGPPYEQYF	TGTGCCAGCAGCTTGAAAGGGGGTCCCCCCTACGAGCAGTACTTC
NA	TRBV20-1	TRBJ2-1	NA	CSAPNNEQFF	TGCAGTGCCCCGAACAATGAGCAGTTCTTC
NA	TRBV4-1	TRBJ2-1	TRBD2	CASSQDRIAGVDEQFF	TGCGCCAGCAGCCAGGACAGGATAGCGGGAGTGGATGAGCAGTTCTTC
NA	TRBV25-1	TRBJ2-7	NA	CASGLHGTSYEQYF	TGTGCCAGCGGGTTACACGGGACGTCCTACGAGCAGTACTTC
once	TRBV4-3	TRBJ1-2	TRBD1	CASSPGASDRYSYGYTF	TGCGCCAGCAGCCCCGGAGCTTCGGACAGGTATAGCTATGGCTACACCTTC
NA	TRBV28	TRBJ2-2	TRBD2	CASSYYPGLAGNTGELFF	TGTGCCAGCAGCTACTATCCCGGACTAGCGGGCAACACCGGGGAGCTGTTTTTT
NA	TRBV28	TRBJ1-1	NA	CASSLGGHSNTEAFF	TGTGCCAGCAGCTTAGGGGGACACTCGAACACTGAAGCTTTCTTT
NA	TRBV5-4	TRBJ2-5	TRBD2	CASKRVGGETQYF	TGTGCCAGCAAGCGGGTCGGGGGGGAGACCCAGTACTTC
once	TRBV7-3	TRBJ2-5	TRBD2	CASSQGGLAGAETQYF	TGTGCCAGCAGCCAGGGGGGACTAGCGGGAGCTGAGACCCAGTACTTC
NA	TRBV5-1	TRBJ2-3	TRBD2	CASSDTSGRPSTDTQYF	TGCGCCAGCAGCGACACTAGCGGGAGACCTAGCACAGATACGCAGTATTTT
NA	TRBV4-1	TRBJ1-5	NA	CASSQGPRRGGTPYSNQPQHF	TGCGCCAGCAGCCAAGGACCCCGGCGGGGGGGAACCCCATATAGCAATCAGCCCCAGCATTTT
NA	TRBV19	TRBJ1-4	NA	CATSLRGSNEKLFF	TGTGCCACCAGCCTCAGGGGATCTAATGAAAAACTGTTTTTT
NA	TRBV28	TRBJ2-7	NA	CASSLSAQGGRDEQYF	TGTGCCAGCAGTTTATCCGCCCAGGGTGGTCGTGACGAGCAGTACTTC
NA	TRBV7-2	TRBJ2-5	TRBD2	CASSLIAGGPGETQYF	TGTGCCAGCAGCCTAATAGCGGGAGGGCCAGGGGAGACCCAGTACTTC
once	TRBV9	TRBJ2-1	NA	CASSAQPGRLSYNEQFF	TGTGCCAGCAGCGCGCAACCGGGACGGCTCTCCTACAATGAGCAGTTCTTC
NA	TRBV6-4	TRBJ2-1	TRBD2	CASSDLIAGVNEQFF	TGTGCCAGCAGTGATTTAATAGCGGGAGTCAATGAGCAGTTCTTC
NA	TRBV10-1	TRBJ1-1	TRBD1	CASSELPGGNTEAFF	TGCGCCAGCAGTGAGTTGCCAGGGGGGAACACTGAAGCTTTCTTT
NA	TRBV2	TRBJ2-3	TRBD1	CASSRQGAFDTQYF	TGTGCCAGCAGCCGACAGGGGGCGTTTGATACGCAGTATTTT
few	TRBV7-8	TRBJ1-1	NA	CASSSGNGNTEAFF	TGTGCCAGCAGCTCAGGAAACGGGAACACTGAAGCTTTCTTT
NA	TRBV6-1	TRBJ2-7	NA	CASRIGVLEEQYF	TGTGCCAGCAGAATCGGGGTCTTAGAGGAGCAGTACTTC
NA	TRBV28	TRBJ2-3	NA	CASSHRQGDTQYF	TGTGCCAGCAGCCACCGGCAGGGAGATACGCAGTATTTT
NA	TRBV7-9	TRBJ2-5	NA	CASSSRWAETQYF	TGTGCCAGCAGCTCTCGCTGGGCGGAGACCCAGTACTTC
NA	TRBV5-1	TRBJ2-7	NA	CASSLAGPGNEYEQYF	TGCGCCAGCAGCTTGGCTGGACCAGGGAATGAGTACGAGCAGTACTTC
NA	TRBV6-5	TRBJ2-3	NA	CASSFGGLSTDTQYF	TGTGCCAGCAGTTTCGGTGGGCTTAGCACAGATACGCAGTATTTT
NA	TRBV10-2	TRBJ2-7	NA	CASALLARREQYF	TGCGCCAGCGCTCTCTTAGCCCGAAGGGAGCAGTACTTC
once	TRBV4-3	TRBJ2-1	NA	CASSLGPGNNEQFF	TGCGCCAGCAGCTTAGGACCAGGGAACAATGAGCAGTTCTTC
few	TRBV27	TRBJ1-5	NA	CASSRPSRNQPQHF	TGTGCCAGCAGCCGCCCGTCCCGCAATCAGCCCCAGCATTTT
NA	TRBV10-3	TRBJ2-7	TRBD2	CAISEGTSGQSYEQYF	TGTGCCATCAGTGAGGGCACTAGCGGGCAATCCTACGAGCAGTACTTC
NA	TRBV2	TRBJ2-4	NA	CASSERLLLAKNIQYF	TGTGCCAGCAGCGAAAGACTTCTTCTAGCCAAAAACATTCAGTACTTC
NA	TRBV2	TRBJ1-1	NA	CASRGGEAFF	TGTGCCAGCAGGGGGGGTGAAGCTTTCTTT
NA	TRBV18	TRBJ1-1	NA	CASSPGAGTEAFF	TGTGCCAGCTCCCCTGGGGCTGGGACTGAAGCTTTCTTT
NA	TRBV7-8	TRBJ2-3	NA	CASSLGVRRESPVSTDTQYF	TGTGCCAGCAGCTTAGGGGTCAGGAGAGAATCCCCTGTTAGCACAGATACGCAGTATTTT
NA	TRBV28	TRBJ1-2	NA	CASSSGTNYGYTF	TGTGCCAGCAGTTCCGGAACTAACTATGGCTACACCTTC
once	TRBV7-8	TRBJ1-1	NA	CASNKNRENTEAFF	TGTGCCAGCAACAAAAACAGGGAGAACACTGAAGCTTTCTTT
NA	TRBV7-2	TRBJ1-2	NA	CASSLGTGLNYGYTF	TGTGCCAGCAGCTTAGGAACAGGCCTTAACTATGGCTACACCTTC
few	TRBV30	TRBJ1-1	NA	CAWRVMNTEAFF	TGTGCCTGGAGAGTCATGAACACTGAAGCTTTCTTT
NA	TRBV7-9	TRBJ2-7	NA	CASSQDVRYTSTYEQYF	TGCGCCAGCAGCCAAGATGTCCGTTACACCTCCACCTACGAGCAGTACTTC
NA	TRBV7-3	TRBJ2-1	TRBD2	CASSFIGLAANEQFF	TGTGCCAGCAGCTTCATAGGACTAGCGGCAAATGAGCAGTTCTTC
NA	TRBV28	TRBJ2-3	NA	CASSFRVQWGDTQYF	TGTGCCAGCAGTTTCCGGGTCCAGTGGGGAGATACGCAGTATTTT
NA	TRBV28	TRBJ1-5	NA	CASSRAVNQPQHF	TGTGCCAGCAGTCGGGCGGTCAATCAGCCCCAGCATTTT
NA	TRBV11-2	TRBJ2-1	TRBD2	CASTRGYSGRSYNEQFF	TGTGCCAGCACCCGAGGTTACAGCGGGAGATCCTACAATGAGCAGTTCTTC
NA	TRBV19	TRBJ1-1	NA	CAGGNTEAFF	TGTGCCGGGGGGAACACTGAAGCTTTCTTT
NA	TRBV7-3	TRBJ2-1	TRBD2	CASSKMGLAGDNEQFF	TGTGCCAGCAGCAAAATGGGACTAGCGGGAGACAATGAGCAGTTCTTC
NA	TRBV7-9	TRBJ2-7	NA	CASSLGSNGEQYF	TGTGCCAGCAGCTTAGGGTCGAATGGCGAGCAGTACTTC
NA	TRBV7-6	TRBJ2-3	NA	CASSPLPSRTDTQYF	TGTGCCAGCAGCCCCCTCCCGAGCCGCACAGATACGCAGTATTTT
once	TRBV9	TRBJ2-7	NA	CASSASGTSPYEQYF	TGTGCCAGCAGCGCTTCCGGGACTTCACCCTACGAGCAGTACTTC
NA	TRBV5-1	TRBJ1-5	NA	CASSPSSGNQPQHF	TGCGCCAGCAGCCCGAGTAGTGGCAATCAGCCCCAGCATTTT
NA	TRBV11-1	TRBJ2-1	NA	CATGADNNEQFF	TGTGCCACAGGGGCGGACAATAATGAGCAGTTCTTC
NA	TRBV27	TRBJ1-6	TRBD1	CASSSGQVIALHF	TGTGCCAGCAGTTCCGGACAGGTGATAGCCCTCCACTTT